The next 17 T cell receptor beta chains were all read from a single sample in a study of T cell changes during pregnancy in multiple sclerosis. Using immunoSEQ multiplex PCR, the repertoire was profiled, and TCRdb retains in-frame clones only, with some absent. The table records 100,000 or so clones, more than 80% of them present only once. The sequences come from peripheral blood, collected in the second trimester of pregnancy. These receptors were obtained from a female donor with multiple sclerosis, enrolled in a pregnancy study.

This clone was seen a few times. The gene calls are TRBV5-1 and TRBJ1-5; D possibly corresponds to TRBD1 (5 bases). Germline V CDR1 and CDR2: SGHRS, YFSETQ. This CDR3 region has 13 residues. The V gene lost 0 bases and the J gene lost 6 bases, with 7 bases spanning the gap. The CDR3 DNA sequence: TGCGCCAGCAGCTTGGCCCAGGGTCAGCCCCAGCATTTT. Translating it yields CASSLAQGQPQHF. The entire variable domain, with the rest obtained from reference TRBV5-1 and TRBJ1-5, is as follows: KAGVTQTPRYLIKTRGQQVTLSCSPISGHRSVSWYQQTPGQGLQFLFEYFSETQRNKGNFPGRFSGRQFSNSRSEMNVSTLELGDSALYLCASSLAQGQPQHFGDGTRLSIL.

This clone was detected once. The V and J genes are TRBV5-1 and TRBJ1-3; TRBD1 aligns across 9 bases. Trimming took 3 bases from V and 1 from J; bases not matched to a gene: 17. Germline lookup yields CDR1 SGHRS and CDR2 YFSETQ. The CDR3 is made up of 20 amino acids. CDR3 region: CASSWDAADRGRDSGNTIYF. CDR3 nucleotide sequence: TGCGCCAGCAGCTGGGACGCCGCGGACAGGGGAAGGGATTCTGGAAACACCATATATTTT.

This chain connects TRBV2 to TRBJ2-5; perhaps TRBD2 as D (5 bases). The CDR3 has 14 amino acids. V lost 6 bases to trimming and J lost 2 bases, with 13 bases between them. The germline V gene has CDR1 SNHLY and CDR2 FYNNEI. The CDR3 spells CASRLGSAQETQYF. The DNA for the CDR3 is TGTGCCAGCAGGCTAGGTAGCGCTCAAGAGACCCAGTACTTC.

This rearrangement joins TRBV29-1 to TRBJ2-4, with TRBD1 as a possible D gene (5 bases). Germline CDR1 reads SQVTM; CDR2 reads ANQGSEA. With 7 bases removed from V and 2 bases from J, the gap between germline ends came to 18 bases. This CDR3 is built from 15 residues. The CDR3 sequence: CSATNEGVTKNIQYF. The CDR3 DNA follows: TGCAGCGCCACAAATGAAGGGGTGACCAAAAACATTCAGTACTTC.

The chain recombines TRBV5-1 with TRBJ2-2, with TRBD2 matching 16 bases. The junction had 10 bases not matched to a gene; V was cut back by 7 bases and J by 4 bases. The germline CDR1 and CDR2 sequences are SGHRS and YFSETQ. The CDR3 has 18 residues. CDR3 sequence (DNA): TGCGCCAGCGGCCCCGGGACTAGCGGGAGGGCCGGCACCGGGGAGCTGTTTTTT. Its protein product is CASGPGTSGRAGTGELFF.

The chain links TRBV27 to TRBJ1-5, with D perhaps matching TRBD1 (5 bases). The CDR3 runs 17 residues. In germline, CDR1 is MNHEY, CDR2 SMNVEV (reference sequence). With 3 bases removed from V and 5 bases from J, the gap between germline ends came to 20 bases. DNA for the CDR3: TGTGCCAGCAGTTTGGGGAGGGAATGGGGGAAAGATCAGCCCCAGCATTTT. This gives the protein CASSLGREWGKDQPQHF.

The chain couples TRBV9 to TRBJ2-2, with a tentative D call TRBD2 (6 bases). This CDR3 comprises 16 residues. The V end lost 4 bases, the J end lost 0 bases, and 13 bases lay between the germline ends. CDR1 is SGDLS and CDR2 is YYNGEE in the germline V gene. Here the CDR3 DNA reads TGTGCCAGCAGCTCCCGGAGGGGCTCGAACACCGGGGAGCTGTTTTTT. Encoded protein: CASSSRRGSNTGELFF.

This clone was observed once. V and J are TRBV10-3 and TRBJ2-7, with TRBD2 matching over 12 bases. The V gene's germline CDR1 is ENHRY and CDR2 SYGVKD. The junction had 7 bases not matched to a gene; V was cut back by 6 bases and J by 7 bases. This CDR3 has 14 residues. DNA for the CDR3: TGTGCCATCAGAGTGACTAGCGGGAGAGGGGAGCAGTACTTC. Its translation: CAIRVTSGRGEQYF.

This clone was seen a handful of times. The chain combines TRBV29-1 with TRBJ1-1, with D hard to call. The V end was cut by 4 bases, the J end by 3 bases, with 6 bases between. This CDR3 is built from 11 residues. CDR1 is SQVTM, CDR2 ANQGSEA, per germline. The CDR3 here is CSVGRDTEAFF. The CDR3 DNA reads TGCAGCGTTGGTCGGGACACTGAAGCTTTCTTT.

This chain links TRBV5-1 with TRBJ1-3; no clear D gene. Germline V gene lookup returns CDR1 SGHRS and CDR2 YFSETQ. The CDR3 loop spans 14 amino acids. Trimming took off 0 bases at V and 3 bases at J, with 7 bases between the two ends. The DNA for the CDR3 is TGCGCCAGCAGCTTGGCGCCCGGTGGAAACACCATATATTTT. Translated, it gives CASSLAPGGNTIYF.

The chain links TRBV2 to TRBJ2-2; 8 bases are a match to TRBD2. Germline V gene sequence: CDR1 SNHLY, CDR2 FYNNEI. CDR3 length equals 19 residues. Germline trimming cut 1 base from V and 0 bases from J; bases unmatched to any gene: 10. CDR3 in amino acids: CASSEVRIAGRTNTGELFF. The CDR3 nucleotides are TGTGCCAGCAGTGAAGTACGAATAGCGGGGAGGACGAACACCGGGGAGCTGTTTTTT.

The V call is TRBV4-2, the J call TRBJ1-6, with unresolved D. The CDR3 sequence is 14 residues long. Trimming left V 0 bases short and J 9 bases short, with 9 bases between. Per germline, CDR1 LGHNA and CDR2 YNFKEQ. The CDR3 here is CASSQDGGPSPLHF. The CDR3 region has the DNA TGTGCCAGCAGCCAAGATGGAGGCCCTTCACCCCTCCACTTT.

The gene calls are TRBV6-1 and TRBJ1-1; the D gene is possibly TRBD1 (5 bases). CDR1 is MNHNS, CDR2 SASEGT, per germline. The CDR3 extends over 13 amino acids. V dropped 5 bases and J dropped 6 bases, with 13 bases sitting between them. The CDR3 here is CASSLEGSPEAFF. The CDR3 coding sequence is TGTGCCAGCAGTCTGGAGGGGTCACCTGAAGCTTTCTTT.

V and J are TRBV6-5 and TRBJ2-1; a possible D gene is TRBD2 (6 bases). The CDR3 is made up of 14 amino acids. Trimming stripped 4 bases from V and 2 bases from J, with 9 bases between. The germline gives CDR1 MNHEY, CDR2 SVGAGI. In DNA, the CDR3 is TGTGCCAGCAGTTCCCGGGGGACCTACAATGAGCAGTTCTTC. This translates into CASSSRGTYNEQFF.

The rearrangement uses TRBV10-3 and TRBJ1-1; D possibly corresponds to TRBD1 (5 bases). CDR1 is ENHRY, CDR2 SYGVKD, per germline. The CDR3 is made up of 11 amino acids. V lost 10 bases, J lost 6 bases, and 12 bases lay in between. The CDR3 region has the DNA TGTGCCACTGGGGGGGGATCTGAAGCTTTCTTT. This translates into CATGGGSEAFF.

The rearrangement links TRBV27 to TRBJ1-1; D might be TRBD1 (6 bases). This CDR3 is built from 13 residues. Germline lookup yields CDR1 MNHEY and CDR2 SMNVEV (reference sequence). With 4 bases removed from V and 1 base from J, the gap between germline ends came to 7 bases. The CDR3 spells CASSWGPNTEAFF. CDR3 in DNA: TGTGCCAGCAGTTGGGGGCCGAACACTGAAGCTTTCTTT.

The chain links TRBV5-1 to TRBJ2-5, with 7 bases aligning to TRBD2. The CDR3 contains 15 residues. CDR1 is SGHRS, CDR2 YFSETQ, per germline. V lost 3 bases and J lost 5; bases outside the gene matches: 10. The CDR3 sequence is CASSSGGLGRETQYF. CDR3 coding DNA: TGCGCCAGCAGCTCAGGCGGACTAGGGCGGGAGACCCAGTACTTC.